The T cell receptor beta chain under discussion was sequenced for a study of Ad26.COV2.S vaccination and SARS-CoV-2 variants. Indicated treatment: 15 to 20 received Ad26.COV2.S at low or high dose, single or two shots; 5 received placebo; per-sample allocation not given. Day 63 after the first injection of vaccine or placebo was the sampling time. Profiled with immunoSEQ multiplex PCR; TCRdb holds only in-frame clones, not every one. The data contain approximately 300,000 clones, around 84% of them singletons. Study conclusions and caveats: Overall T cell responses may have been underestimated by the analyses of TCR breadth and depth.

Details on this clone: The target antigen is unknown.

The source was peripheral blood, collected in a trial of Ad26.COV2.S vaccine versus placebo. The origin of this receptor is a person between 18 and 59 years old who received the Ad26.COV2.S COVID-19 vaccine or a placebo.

The CDR3 sequence is CASSLDRGYTGELFF. CDR3 coding DNA: TGTGCCAGCAGCTTGGATAGGGGGTACACCGGGGAGCTGTTTTTT. V usage is TRBV5-4 and J usage is TRBJ2-2; TRBD1 might be the D (6 bases). Germline assignment: CDR1 SGHNT and CDR2 YYREEE (reference sequence). CDR3 length: 15 amino acids. Trimming took off 0 bases at V and 3 bases at J, with 9 bases between the two ends.